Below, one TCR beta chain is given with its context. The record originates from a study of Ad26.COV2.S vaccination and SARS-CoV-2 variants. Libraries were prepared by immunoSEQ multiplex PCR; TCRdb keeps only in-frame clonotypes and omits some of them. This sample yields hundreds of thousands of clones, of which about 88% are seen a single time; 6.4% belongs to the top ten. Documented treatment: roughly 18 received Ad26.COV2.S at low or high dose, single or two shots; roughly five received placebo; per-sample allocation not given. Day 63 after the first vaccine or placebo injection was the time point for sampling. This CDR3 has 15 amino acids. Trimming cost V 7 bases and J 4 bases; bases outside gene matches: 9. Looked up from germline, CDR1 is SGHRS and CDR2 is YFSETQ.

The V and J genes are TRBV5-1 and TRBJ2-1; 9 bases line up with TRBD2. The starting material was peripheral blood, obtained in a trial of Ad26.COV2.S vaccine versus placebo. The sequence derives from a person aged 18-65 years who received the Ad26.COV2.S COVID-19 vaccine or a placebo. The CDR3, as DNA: TGCGCCAGCGCTTGGGGGGCGGGAGGGTACAATGAGCAGTTCTTC. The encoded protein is CASAWGAGGYNEQFF.